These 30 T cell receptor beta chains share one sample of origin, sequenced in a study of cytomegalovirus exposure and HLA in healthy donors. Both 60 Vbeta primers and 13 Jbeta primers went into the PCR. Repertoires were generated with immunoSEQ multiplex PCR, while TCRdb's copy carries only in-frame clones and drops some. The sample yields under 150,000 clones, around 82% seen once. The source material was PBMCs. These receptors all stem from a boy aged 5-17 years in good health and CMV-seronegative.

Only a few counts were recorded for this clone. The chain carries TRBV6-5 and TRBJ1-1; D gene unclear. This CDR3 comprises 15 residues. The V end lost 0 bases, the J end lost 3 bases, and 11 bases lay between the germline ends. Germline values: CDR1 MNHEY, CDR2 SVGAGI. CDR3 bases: TGTGCCAGCAGTTACTCGATGGACTTTTACACTGAAGCTTTCTTT. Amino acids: CASSYSMDFYTEAFF.

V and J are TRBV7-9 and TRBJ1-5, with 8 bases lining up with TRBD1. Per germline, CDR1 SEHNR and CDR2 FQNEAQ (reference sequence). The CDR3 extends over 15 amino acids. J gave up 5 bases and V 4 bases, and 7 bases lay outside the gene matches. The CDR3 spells CASSSDRVPYQPQHF. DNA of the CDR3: TGTGCCAGCAGCTCGGACAGGGTCCCCTATCAGCCCCAGCATTTT.

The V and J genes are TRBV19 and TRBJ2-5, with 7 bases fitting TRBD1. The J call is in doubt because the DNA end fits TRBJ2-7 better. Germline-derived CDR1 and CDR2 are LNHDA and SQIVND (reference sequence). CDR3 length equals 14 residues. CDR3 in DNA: TGTGCCAGCAGTCCGGGCACAGGGGTGTACGAGCAGTACTTC. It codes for CASSPGTGVYEQYF.

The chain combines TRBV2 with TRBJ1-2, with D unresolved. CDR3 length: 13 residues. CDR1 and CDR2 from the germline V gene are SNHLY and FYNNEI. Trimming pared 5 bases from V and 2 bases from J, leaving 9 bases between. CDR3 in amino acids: CASSITENYGYTF. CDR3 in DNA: TGTGCCAGCAGTATTACAGAAAACTATGGCTACACCTTC.

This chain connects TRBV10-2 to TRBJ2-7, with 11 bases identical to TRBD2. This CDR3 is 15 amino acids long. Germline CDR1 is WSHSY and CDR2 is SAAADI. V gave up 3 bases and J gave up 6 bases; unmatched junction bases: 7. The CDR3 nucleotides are TGCGCCAGCAGTGACGGGACTAGCGGTGTCGCCGAGCAGTACTTC. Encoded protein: CASSDGTSGVAEQYF.

The CDR3 coding sequence is TGCGCCAGCAGCCAAGATGGACAGGGGGCCGGAAACACCATATATTTT. It codes for CASSQDGQGAGNTIYF. The rearrangement uses TRBV4-3 and TRBJ1-3, with TRBD1 identical over 11 bases. This CDR3 region has 16 residues. V shed 0 bases and J 4 bases; nucleotides not matched to a gene: 2. Germline lookup yields CDR1 LGHNA and CDR2 YSLEER.

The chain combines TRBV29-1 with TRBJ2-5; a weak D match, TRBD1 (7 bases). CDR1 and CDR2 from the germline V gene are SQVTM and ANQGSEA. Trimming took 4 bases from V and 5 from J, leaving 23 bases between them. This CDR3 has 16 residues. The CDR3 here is CSVGLGTAGRGETQYF. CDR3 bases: TGCAGCGTTGGGCTCGGGACAGCGGGCCGGGGGGAGACCCAGTACTTC.

The DNA of the CDR3 is TGTGCCAGCAGTTTCGTACAGGGTAATGAAAAACTGTTTTTT. Its translation: CASSFVQGNEKLFF. V and J are TRBV28 and TRBJ1-4; possibly TRBD1 for D (6 bases). The CDR3 is made up of 14 amino acids. Trimming cost V 3 bases and J 4 bases, with 9 bases left between them. The germline CDR1 and CDR2 sequences are MDHEN and SYDVKM.

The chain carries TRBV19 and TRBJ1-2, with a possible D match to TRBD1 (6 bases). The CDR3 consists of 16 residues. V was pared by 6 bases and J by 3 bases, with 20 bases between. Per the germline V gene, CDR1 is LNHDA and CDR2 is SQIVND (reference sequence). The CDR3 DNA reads TGTGCCAGTAGAGGACCACAGGGCCTGAGGGACTATGGCTACACCTTC. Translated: CASRGPQGLRDYGYTF. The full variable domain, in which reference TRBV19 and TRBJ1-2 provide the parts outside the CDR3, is DGGITQSPKYLFRKEGQNVTLSCEQNLNHDAMYWYRQDPGQGLRLIYYSQIVNDFQKGDIAEGYSVSREKKESFPLTVTSAQKNPTAFYLCASRGPQGLRDYGYTFGSGTRLTVV.

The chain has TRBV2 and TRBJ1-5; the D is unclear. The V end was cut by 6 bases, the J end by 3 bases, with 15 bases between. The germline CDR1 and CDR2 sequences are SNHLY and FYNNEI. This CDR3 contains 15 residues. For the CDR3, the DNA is TGTGCCAGCAGCGAGCCCCGGAGGGTCAATCAGCCCCAGCATTTT. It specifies CASSEPRRVNQPQHF.

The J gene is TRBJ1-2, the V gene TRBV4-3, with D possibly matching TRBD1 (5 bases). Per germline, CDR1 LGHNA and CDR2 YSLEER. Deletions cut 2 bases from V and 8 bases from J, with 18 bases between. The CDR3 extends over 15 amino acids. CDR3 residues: CASSQSTGPGDGYTF. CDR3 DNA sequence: TGCGCCAGCAGCCAAAGTACAGGCCCCGGAGACGGCTACACCTTC.

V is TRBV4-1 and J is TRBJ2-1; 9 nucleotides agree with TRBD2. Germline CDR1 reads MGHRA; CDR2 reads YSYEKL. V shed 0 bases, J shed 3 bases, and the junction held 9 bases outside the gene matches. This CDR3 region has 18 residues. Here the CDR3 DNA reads TGCGCCAGCAGCCAAGATCGTGCGGGACTAGCTGACTACAATGAGCAGTTCTTC. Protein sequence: CASSQDRAGLADYNEQFF.

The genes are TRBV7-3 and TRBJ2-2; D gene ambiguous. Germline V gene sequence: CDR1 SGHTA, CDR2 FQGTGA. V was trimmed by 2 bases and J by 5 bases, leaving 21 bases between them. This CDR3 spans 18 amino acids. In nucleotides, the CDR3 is TGTGCCAGCAGCTTAGGCAGGAACAGAACAGAACCGACCGGGGAGCTGTTTTTT. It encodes CASSLGRNRTEPTGELFF.

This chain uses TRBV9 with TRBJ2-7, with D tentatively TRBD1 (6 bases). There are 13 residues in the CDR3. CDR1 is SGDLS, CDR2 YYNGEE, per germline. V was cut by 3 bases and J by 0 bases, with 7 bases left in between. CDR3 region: CASSAGDSYEQYF. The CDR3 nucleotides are TGTGCCAGCAGCGCAGGGGACTCCTACGAGCAGTACTTC.

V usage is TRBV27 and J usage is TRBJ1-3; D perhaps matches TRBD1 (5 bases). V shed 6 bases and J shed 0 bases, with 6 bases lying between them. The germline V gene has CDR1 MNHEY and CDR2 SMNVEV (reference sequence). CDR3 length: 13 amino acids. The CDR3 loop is CASRDTSGNTIYF. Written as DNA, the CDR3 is TGTGCCAGCAGGGACACCTCTGGAAACACCATATATTTT.

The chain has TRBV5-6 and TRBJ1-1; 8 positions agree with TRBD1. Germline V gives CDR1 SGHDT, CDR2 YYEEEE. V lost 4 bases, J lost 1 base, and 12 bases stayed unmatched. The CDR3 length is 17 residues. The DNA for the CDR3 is TGTGCCAGCAGCCTAAACCCGACAGGGGAATGGAACACTGAAGCTTTCTTT. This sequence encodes CASSLNPTGEWNTEAFF.

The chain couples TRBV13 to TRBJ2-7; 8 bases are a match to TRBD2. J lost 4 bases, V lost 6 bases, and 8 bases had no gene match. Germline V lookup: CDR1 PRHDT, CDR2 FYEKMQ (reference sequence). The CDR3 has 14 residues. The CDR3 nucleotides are TGTGCCAGCAGGCAGCGGGAGTATTTTTACGAGCAGTACTTC. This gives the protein CASRQREYFYEQYF.

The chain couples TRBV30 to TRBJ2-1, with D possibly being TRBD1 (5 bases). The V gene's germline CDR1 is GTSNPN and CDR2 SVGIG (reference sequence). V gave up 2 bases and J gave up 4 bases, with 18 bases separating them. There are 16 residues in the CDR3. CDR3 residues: CAWSPHRRQRYNEQFF. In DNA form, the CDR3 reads TGTGCCTGGAGTCCACACAGGAGACAGAGGTACAATGAGCAGTTCTTC.

The CDR3 here is CASSPKTGFNQPQHF. CDR3 in DNA: TGTGCCAGTAGTCCCAAGACAGGATTCAATCAGCCCCAGCATTTT. The chain uses TRBV19 and TRBJ1-5, with a tentative D call TRBD1 (6 bases). V was clipped by 5 bases and J by 3 bases, with 14 bases between them. Looked up from germline, CDR1 is LNHDA and CDR2 is SQIVND (reference sequence). The CDR3 is 15 residues long.

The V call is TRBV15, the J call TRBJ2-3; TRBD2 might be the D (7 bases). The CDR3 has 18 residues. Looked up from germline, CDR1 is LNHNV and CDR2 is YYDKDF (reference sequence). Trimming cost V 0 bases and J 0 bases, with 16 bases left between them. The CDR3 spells CATSRDRGGGGSTDTQYF. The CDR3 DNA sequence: TGTGCCACCAGCAGAGACCGCGGGGGCGGAGGCAGCACAGATACGCAGTATTTT.

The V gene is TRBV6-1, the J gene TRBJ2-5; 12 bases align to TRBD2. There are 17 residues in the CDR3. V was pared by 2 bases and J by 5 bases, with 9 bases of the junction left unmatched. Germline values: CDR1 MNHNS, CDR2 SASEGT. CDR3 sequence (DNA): TGTGCCAGCAGTGAACTGACTAGCGGGAGCTTTATGGAGACCCAGTACTTC. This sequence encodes CASSELTSGSFMETQYF.

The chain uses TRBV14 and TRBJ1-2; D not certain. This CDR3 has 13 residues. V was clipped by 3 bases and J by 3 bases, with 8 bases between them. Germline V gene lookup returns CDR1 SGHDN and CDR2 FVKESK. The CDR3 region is CASSQGRYYGYTF. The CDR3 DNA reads TGTGCCAGCAGCCAGGGCAGGTACTATGGCTACACCTTC.

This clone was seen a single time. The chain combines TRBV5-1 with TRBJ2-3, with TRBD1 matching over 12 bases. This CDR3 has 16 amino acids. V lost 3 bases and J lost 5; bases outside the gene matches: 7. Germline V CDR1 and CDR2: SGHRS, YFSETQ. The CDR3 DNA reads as TGCGCCAGCAGCTCAGCCGGGACAGGGGGCCTAGATACGCAGTATTTT. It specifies CASSSAGTGGLDTQYF.

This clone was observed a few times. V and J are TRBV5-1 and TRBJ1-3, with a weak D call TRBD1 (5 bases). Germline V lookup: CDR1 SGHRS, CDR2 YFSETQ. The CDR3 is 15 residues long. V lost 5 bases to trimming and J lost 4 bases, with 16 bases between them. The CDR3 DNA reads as TGCGCCAGCAGGGAACAACAGGAATTCGGAAACACCATATATTTT. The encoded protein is CASREQQEFGNTIYF.

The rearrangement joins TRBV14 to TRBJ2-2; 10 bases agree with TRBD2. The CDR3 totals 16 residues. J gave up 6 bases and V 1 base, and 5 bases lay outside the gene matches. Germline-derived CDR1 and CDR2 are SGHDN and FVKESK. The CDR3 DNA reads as TGTGCCAGCAGCCAAGGGCTAGCGGGAGCGCCCGGGGAGCTGTTTTTT. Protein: CASSQGLAGAPGELFF. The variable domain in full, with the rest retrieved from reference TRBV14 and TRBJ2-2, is EAGVTQFPSHSVIEKGQTVTLRCDPISGHDNLYWYRRVMGKEIKFLLHFVKESKQDESGMPNNRFLAERTGGTYSTLKVQPAELEDSGVYFCASSQGLAGAPGELFFGEGSRLTVL.

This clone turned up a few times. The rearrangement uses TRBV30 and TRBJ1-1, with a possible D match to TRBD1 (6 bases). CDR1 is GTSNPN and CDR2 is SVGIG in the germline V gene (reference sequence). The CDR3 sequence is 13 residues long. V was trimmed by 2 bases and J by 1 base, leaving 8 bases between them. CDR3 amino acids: CAWSSRGNTEAFF. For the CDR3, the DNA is TGTGCCTGGAGTAGCAGGGGGAACACTGAAGCTTTCTTT.

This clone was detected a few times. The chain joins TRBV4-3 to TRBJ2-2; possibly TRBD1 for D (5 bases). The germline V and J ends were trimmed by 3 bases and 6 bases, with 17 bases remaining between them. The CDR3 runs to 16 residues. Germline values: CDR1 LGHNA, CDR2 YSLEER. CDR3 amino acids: CASSQAAGRKAGELFF. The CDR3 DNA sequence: TGCGCCAGCAGCCAGGCGGCAGGGCGGAAAGCCGGGGAGCTGTTTTTT.

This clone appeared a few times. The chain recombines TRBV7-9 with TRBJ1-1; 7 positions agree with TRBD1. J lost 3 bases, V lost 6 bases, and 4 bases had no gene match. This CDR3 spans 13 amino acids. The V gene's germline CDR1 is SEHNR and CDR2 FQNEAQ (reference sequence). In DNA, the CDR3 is TGTGCCAGCAGTCCAGACAGGGACACTGAAGCTTTCTTT. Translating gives CASSPDRDTEAFF.

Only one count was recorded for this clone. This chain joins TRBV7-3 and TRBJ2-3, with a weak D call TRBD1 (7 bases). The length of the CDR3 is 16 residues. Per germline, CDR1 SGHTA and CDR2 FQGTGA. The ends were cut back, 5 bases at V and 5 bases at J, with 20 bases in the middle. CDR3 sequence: CASSLRGGGGVDTQYF. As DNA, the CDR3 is TGTGCCAGCAGCCTACGAGGAGGGGGCGGGGTAGATACGCAGTATTTT.

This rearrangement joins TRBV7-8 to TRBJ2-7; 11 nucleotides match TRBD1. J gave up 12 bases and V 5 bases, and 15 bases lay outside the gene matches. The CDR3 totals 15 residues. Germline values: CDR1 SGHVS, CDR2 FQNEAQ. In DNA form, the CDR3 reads TGTGCCAGCAGCGTCAAAAGGGACAGGGGGAGGGGTCGGTACTTC. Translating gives CASSVKRDRGRGRYF.